These 15 T cell receptor beta chains came from one sample sequenced in a study of blood T cell repertoires in COVID-19. The method was immunoSEQ multiplex PCR; TCRdb's version includes in-frame clones alone and lacks a portion of them. The sample yields 180,000 or so clones, over 75% seen once. The sample consisted of PBMCs or T cells enriched from blood (not recorded which). The receptor source for this set is a man between 45 and 60 years old who had recovered from COVID-19.

The genes are TRBV12-3 or TRBV12-4 and TRBJ1-1, with a tentative D call TRBD1 (5 bases). Trimming stripped 4 bases from V and 11 bases from J, with 17 bases between. The CDR3 is made up of 13 amino acids. CDR3 protein: CASSSQRDSQAFF. In nucleotides, the CDR3 is TGTGCCAGCAGTTCCCAAAGGGACTCCCAGGCTTTCTTT.

This clone was observed a single time. Different DNA sequences within this sample yield the same CDR3. This chain uses TRBV5-1 with TRBJ2-2; no reliable D call. The V end was cut by 2 bases, the J end by 5 bases, with 7 bases between. Germline V gene sequence: CDR1 SGHRS, CDR2 YFSETQ. The CDR3 runs 13 residues. CDR3 DNA: TGCGCCAGCAGCTTAGGAGCTACCGGGGAGCTGTTTTTT. Translating it yields CASSLGATGELFF.

This clone has more than one count but fewer than ten. In the same sample, other DNA sequences code for this CDR3. The chain links TRBV13 to TRBJ1-1; D gene unclear. CDR1 is PRHDT, CDR2 FYEKMQ, per germline (reference sequence). Between the trimmed V and J ends, which lost 3 bases and 1 base, there was a span of 6 bases. The CDR3 covers 13 residues. CDR3 residues: CASSFRGNTEAFF. The CDR3 DNA follows: TGTGCCAGCAGCTTCCGGGGGAACACTGAAGCTTTCTTT.

This chain links TRBV6-6 with TRBJ1-5, with D hard to call. The CDR3 contains 16 residues. V was clipped by 0 bases and J by 0 bases, with 9 bases between them. In germline, CDR1 is MNHNY, CDR2 SVGAGI (reference sequence). The CDR3 protein is CASSYSGDNSNQPQHF. For the CDR3, the DNA is TGTGCCAGCAGTTACTCGGGAGACAATAGCAATCAGCCCCAGCATTTT.

This clone appeared a single time. This sequence joins TRBV11-2 and TRBJ1-5, with 10 bases aligning to TRBD1. CDR3 length: 16 amino acids. CDR1 SGHAT and CDR2 FQNNGV come from the germline V gene. The V and J ends lost 1 base and 7 bases, in that order; junction bases with no gene match: 7. The CDR3 bases are TGTGCCAGCAGCTTAGGGGACAGGGGAACCAAACAGCCCCAGCATTTT. It codes for CASSLGDRGTKQPQHF. The entire variable domain, with the rest obtained from reference TRBV11-2 and TRBJ1-5, is as follows: EAGVAQSPRYKIIEKRQSVAFWCNPISGHATLYWYQQILGQGPKLLIQFQNNGVVDDSQLPKDRFSAERLKGVDSTLKIQPAKLEDSAVYLCASSLGDRGTKQPQHFGDGTRLSIL.

The V call is TRBV29-1, the J call TRBJ1-1, with TRBD1 matching 9 bases. J lost 0 bases, V lost 5 bases, and 13 bases had no gene match. This CDR3 region has 17 residues. Germline V CDR1 and CDR2: SQVTM, ANQGSEA. The CDR3 region is CSVPRLGTGFMNTEAFF. CDR3 nucleotides: TGCAGCGTTCCCCGGTTGGGGACAGGGTTCATGAACACTGAAGCTTTCTTT.

The chain couples TRBV20-1 to TRBJ2-7, with a tentative D call TRBD2 (6 bases). The V end was cut by 5 bases, the J end by 7 bases, with 12 bases between. The CDR3 covers 11 residues. CDR1 is DFQATT and CDR2 is SNEGSKA in the germline V gene (reference sequence). The CDR3 protein is CSAGDLLEQYF. CDR3 sequence (DNA): TGCAGTGCTGGGGACTTGCTGGAGCAGTACTTC.

This clone was seen a single time. The DNA of the CDR3 is TGTGCCAGCAGCTTACAGGAAGCCGATTCACCCCTCCACTTT. It encodes CASSLQEADSPLHF. J is TRBJ1-6 and V is TRBV7-9; D gene ambiguous. CDR1 is SEHNR and CDR2 is FQNEAQ in the germline V gene (reference sequence). With 2 bases removed from V and 8 bases from J, the gap between germline ends came to 10 bases. The CDR3 loop spans 14 amino acids.

The chain recombines TRBV19 with TRBJ2-2; a possible D gene is TRBD2 (6 bases). V shed 7 bases and J shed 0 bases, with 15 bases lying between them. Germline CDR1 LNHDA, CDR2 SQIVND (reference sequence). The CDR3 contains 16 residues. The CDR3 sequence is CASTTPLAPNTGELFF. DNA for the CDR3: TGTGCCAGTACCACACCCCTAGCGCCGAACACCGGGGAGCTGTTTTTT.

This clone occurred once. The V call is TRBV20-1, the J call TRBJ1-2; a weak D match, TRBD1 (6 bases). Per the germline V gene, CDR1 is DFQATT and CDR2 is SNEGSKA (reference sequence). The CDR3 runs to 15 residues. V dropped 3 bases and J dropped 3 bases, with 17 bases sitting between them. The CDR3 loop is CSASSMGARDYGYTF. For the CDR3, the DNA is TGCAGTGCTAGTAGTATGGGGGCGCGGGACTATGGCTACACCTTC.

This chain uses TRBV3-1 (or the pseudogene TRBV3-2) with TRBJ2-2, with 7 bases fitting TRBD1. The CDR3 length is 15 residues. Per the germline V gene, CDR1 is LGHDT and CDR2 is YNNKEL (reference sequence). V was clipped by 1 base and J by 7 bases; unmatched bases: 6. CDR3 protein: CASSQAATGFGELFF. As DNA, the CDR3 is TGTGCCAGCAGCCAAGCTGCGACAGGGTTCGGGGAGCTGTTTTTT.

This chain links TRBV19 with TRBJ1-1; D might be TRBD1 (6 bases). With 6 bases removed from V and 2 bases from J, the gap between germline ends came to 10 bases. Per the germline V gene, CDR1 is LNHDA and CDR2 is SQIVND (reference sequence). This CDR3 has 13 amino acids. This chain's CDR3 is CASRRTDNTEAFF. DNA for the CDR3: TGTGCCAGTAGAAGGACAGACAACACTGAAGCTTTCTTT.

The chain uses TRBV3-1 (or the pseudogene TRBV3-2) and TRBJ2-2; D is unresolved. CDR1 is LGHDT, CDR2 YNNKEL, per germline (reference sequence). The CDR3 length is 16 residues. V lost 2 bases to trimming and J lost 3 bases, with 13 bases between them. The CDR3 DNA sequence: TGTGCCAGCAGCCAATACGGCGGCAGCTACACCGGGGAGCTGTTTTTT. Translating it yields CASSQYGGSYTGELFF.

The chain uses TRBV23-1 and TRBJ2-3, with 12 bases matching TRBD2. TRBV23-1 is reported as an ORF; its role is uncertain. CDR3 length: 15 amino acids. Unmatched junction bases numbered 6, after V lost 6 bases and J lost 5 bases. This CDR3 reads CASRRLAGVEDTQYF. The CDR3 DNA sequence: TGCGCCAGCAGACGACTAGCGGGAGTGGAAGATACGCAGTATTTT.

The rearrangement links TRBV5-1 to TRBJ2-5, with unresolved D. This CDR3 has 13 residues. Trimming left V 4 bases short and J 3 bases short, with 10 bases between. Germline lookup yields CDR1 SGHRS and CDR2 YFSETQ. The CDR3 sequence is CASSTTHKETQYF. For the CDR3, the DNA is TGCGCCAGCAGCACGACTCATAAAGAGACCCAGTACTTC.